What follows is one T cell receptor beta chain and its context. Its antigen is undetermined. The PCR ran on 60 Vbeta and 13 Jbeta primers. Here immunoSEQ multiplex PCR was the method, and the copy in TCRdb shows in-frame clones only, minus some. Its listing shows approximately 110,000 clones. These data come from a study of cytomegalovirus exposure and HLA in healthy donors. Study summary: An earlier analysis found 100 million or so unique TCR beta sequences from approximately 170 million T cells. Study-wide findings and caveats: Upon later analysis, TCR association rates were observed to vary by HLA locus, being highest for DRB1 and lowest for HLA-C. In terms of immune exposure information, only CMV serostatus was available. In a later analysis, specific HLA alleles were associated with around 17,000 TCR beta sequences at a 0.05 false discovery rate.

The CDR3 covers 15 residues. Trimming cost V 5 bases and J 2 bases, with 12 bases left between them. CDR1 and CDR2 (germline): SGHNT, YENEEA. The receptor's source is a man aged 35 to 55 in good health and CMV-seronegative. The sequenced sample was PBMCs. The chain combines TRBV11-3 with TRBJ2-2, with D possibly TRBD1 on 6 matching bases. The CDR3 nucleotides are TGTGCCAGCAGCCAGGACAGAGCTAACACCGGGGAGCTGTTTTTT. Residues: CASSQDRANTGELFF.